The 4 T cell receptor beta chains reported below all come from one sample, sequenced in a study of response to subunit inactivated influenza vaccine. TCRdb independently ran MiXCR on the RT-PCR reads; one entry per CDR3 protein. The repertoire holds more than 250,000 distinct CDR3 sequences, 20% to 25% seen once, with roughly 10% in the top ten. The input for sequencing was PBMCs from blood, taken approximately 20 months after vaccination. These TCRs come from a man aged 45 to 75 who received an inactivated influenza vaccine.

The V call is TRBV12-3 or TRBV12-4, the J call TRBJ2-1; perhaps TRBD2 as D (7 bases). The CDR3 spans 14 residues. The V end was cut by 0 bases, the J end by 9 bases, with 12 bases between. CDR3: CASSLAGGQGEQFF. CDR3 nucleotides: TGTGCCAGCAGTTTAGCGGGGGGGCAGGGTGAGCAGTTCTTC.

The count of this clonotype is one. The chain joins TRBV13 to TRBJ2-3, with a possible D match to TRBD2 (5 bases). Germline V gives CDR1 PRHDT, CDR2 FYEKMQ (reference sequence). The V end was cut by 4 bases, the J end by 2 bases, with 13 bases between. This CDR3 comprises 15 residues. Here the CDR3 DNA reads TGTGCCAGCAGCTCCCGGGAATATTCCACAGATACGCAGTATTTT. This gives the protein CASSSREYSTDTQYF.

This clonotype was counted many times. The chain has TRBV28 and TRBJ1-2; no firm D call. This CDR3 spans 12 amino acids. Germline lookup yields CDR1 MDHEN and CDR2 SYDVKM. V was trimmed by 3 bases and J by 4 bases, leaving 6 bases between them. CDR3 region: CASSFGSYGYTF. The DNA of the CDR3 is TGTGCCAGCAGTTTTGGCTCCTATGGCTACACCTTC.

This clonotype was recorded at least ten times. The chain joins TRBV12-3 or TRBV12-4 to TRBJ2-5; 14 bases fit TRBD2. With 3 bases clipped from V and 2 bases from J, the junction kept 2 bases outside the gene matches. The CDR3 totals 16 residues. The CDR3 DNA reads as TGTGCCAGCAGTTTGACTAGCGGGGGGGGACAAGAGACCCAGTACTTC. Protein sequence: CASSLTSGGGQETQYF.